This record looks at one T cell receptor beta chain sequence and its context. Its antigen is unknown. Each donor was nominally healthy when sampled (though unrecorded immune exposures were likely). The PCR had 60 Vbeta and 13 Jbeta primers. Repertoires were generated with immunoSEQ multiplex PCR, while TCRdb's copy carries only in-frame clones and drops some. The repertoire has a few hundred thousand clones, over 60% of them found once; the top ten carry roughly 1.9%. This entry comes from a study of cytomegalovirus exposure and HLA in healthy donors. Overall study findings and caveats: While the bulk of TCR sequences proved rare, some public TCRs turned up in many donors. Later analysis identified a missense DCLRE1C variant that was linked to TCR beta V- and J-gene trimming. In a later analysis, TCR association rates varied by HLA locus: DRB1 most, HLA-C fewest.

The sequencing input was PBMCs. The receptor was derived from a man between 18 and 29 years old in good health and CMV-seronegative.

CDR3 DNA sequence: TGTGCCAGCAGCTTGGGTACAGGGACTAAAGTATTAGCCAAAAACATTCAGTACTTC. Encoded protein: CASSLGTGTKVLAKNIQYF. This rearrangement joins TRBV5-6 to TRBJ2-4; D perhaps matches TRBD2 (7 bases). The V gene lost 0 bases and the J gene lost 0 bases, with 19 bases spanning the gap. Germline V CDR1 and CDR2: SGHDT, YYEEEE. CDR3 size: 19 residues.